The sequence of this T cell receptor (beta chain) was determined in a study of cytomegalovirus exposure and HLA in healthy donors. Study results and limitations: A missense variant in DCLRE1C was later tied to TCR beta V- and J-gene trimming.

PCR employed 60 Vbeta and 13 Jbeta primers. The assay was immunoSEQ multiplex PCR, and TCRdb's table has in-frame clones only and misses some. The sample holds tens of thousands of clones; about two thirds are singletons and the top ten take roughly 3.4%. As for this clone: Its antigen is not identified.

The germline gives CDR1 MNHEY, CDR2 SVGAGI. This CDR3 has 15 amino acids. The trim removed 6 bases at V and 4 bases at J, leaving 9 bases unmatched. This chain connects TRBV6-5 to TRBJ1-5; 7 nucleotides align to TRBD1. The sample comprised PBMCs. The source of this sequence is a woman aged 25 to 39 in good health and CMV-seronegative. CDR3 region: CASSRDRDHNQPQHF. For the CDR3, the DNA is TGTGCCAGCAGCCGTGACAGGGATCATAATCAGCCCCAGCATTTT.